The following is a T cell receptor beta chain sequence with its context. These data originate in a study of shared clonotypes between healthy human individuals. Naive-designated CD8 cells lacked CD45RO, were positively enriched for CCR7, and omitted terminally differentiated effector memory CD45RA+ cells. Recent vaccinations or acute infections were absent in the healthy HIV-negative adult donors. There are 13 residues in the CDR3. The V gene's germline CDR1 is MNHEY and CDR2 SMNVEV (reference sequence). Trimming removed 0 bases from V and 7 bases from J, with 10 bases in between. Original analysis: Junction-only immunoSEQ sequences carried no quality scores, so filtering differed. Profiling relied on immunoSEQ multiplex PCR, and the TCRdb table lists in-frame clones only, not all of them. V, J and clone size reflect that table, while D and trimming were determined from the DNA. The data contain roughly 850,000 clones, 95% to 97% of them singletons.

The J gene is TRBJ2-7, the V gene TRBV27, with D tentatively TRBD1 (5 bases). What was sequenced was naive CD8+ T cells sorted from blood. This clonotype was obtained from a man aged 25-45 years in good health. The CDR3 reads CASSLSLDIEQYF. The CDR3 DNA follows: TGTGCCAGCAGTTTATCCTTGGACATTGAGCAGTACTTC.